Listed below are T cell receptor beta chains from one sample, sequenced in a study of T cell clones after liver transplantation. Libraries were prepared by immunoSEQ multiplex PCR; TCRdb keeps only in-frame clonotypes and omits some of them. The sample lists 20,000 to 30,000 clones; around three quarters were seen once. The input for sequencing was CD4+ T cells from blood, taken before liver transplant. All receptors come from a human donor who received a liver transplant. CDR3s include the opening cysteine and the closing phenylalanine or tryptophan. The order of the fields is J gene, clone size, V gene, CDR3 protein. Clone size appears in some rows only: once, few, many, or a class for an expanded clone.

j_gene: TRBJ2-3; abundance: -; v_gene: TRBV7-2; CDR3aa: CASSLVGTDTQYF
j_gene: TRBJ2-1; abundance: -; v_gene: TRBV29-1; CDR3aa: CSVGQGGYNEQFF
j_gene: TRBJ1-2; abundance: few; v_gene: TRBV6-1; CDR3aa: CASSARDRERGGYTF
j_gene: TRBJ2-7; abundance: -; v_gene: TRBV9; CDR3aa: CASSVGTDPREQYF
j_gene: TRBJ1-6; abundance: -; v_gene: TRBV6-5; CDR3aa: CASTTRQGDSPLHF
j_gene: TRBJ2-1; abundance: few; v_gene: TRBV7-9; CDR3aa: CASSLGGAGHRYNEQFF
j_gene: TRBJ2-1; abundance: -; v_gene: TRBV6-1; CDR3aa: CASSDRPRGLSEQFF
j_gene: TRBJ2-1; abundance: once; v_gene: TRBV12-5; CDR3aa: CASVPPRVSSYNEQFF
j_gene: TRBJ1-3; abundance: few; v_gene: TRBV21-1; CDR3aa: CASSLTGVSGNTIYF
j_gene: TRBJ1-4; abundance: -; v_gene: TRBV7-6; CDR3aa: CASSLGQGIAGEKLFF
j_gene: TRBJ2-2; abundance: once; v_gene: TRBV21-1; CDR3aa: CASSFWTSSGELFF
j_gene: TRBJ2-5; abundance: few; v_gene: TRBV29-1; CDR3aa: CSVSGQEMKDQETQYF
j_gene: TRBJ2-7; abundance: -; v_gene: TRBV4-2; CDR3aa: CASSQDSAGVDVFYEQYF
j_gene: TRBJ1-4; abundance: once; v_gene: TRBV5-6; CDR3aa: CASSLALGMGAEKLFF
j_gene: TRBJ2-3; abundance: -; v_gene: TRBV27; CDR3aa: CASRNQRGGDTQYF
j_gene: TRBJ2-1; abundance: -; v_gene: TRBV21-1; CDR3aa: CASSNTRFAGAYNEQFF
j_gene: TRBJ1-1; abundance: once; v_gene: TRBV6-5; CDR3aa: CASSYRGNTEAFF
j_gene: TRBJ2-1; abundance: once; v_gene: TRBV29-1; CDR3aa: CSVGDGTNEQFF
j_gene: TRBJ2-6; abundance: -; v_gene: TRBV30; CDR3aa: CAWSIGLTGFLSGANVLTF
j_gene: TRBJ2-2; abundance: -; v_gene: TRBV5-1; CDR3aa: CASSLNTGGPTGELFF
j_gene: TRBJ2-2; abundance: few; v_gene: TRBV5-1; CDR3aa: CASSLASLAGNTGELFF
j_gene: TRBJ1-2; abundance: -; v_gene: TRBV9; CDR3aa: CASSVESWGNGYTF
j_gene: TRBJ1-1; abundance: few; v_gene: TRBV19; CDR3aa: CASSIGGSGPEAFF
j_gene: TRBJ2-2; abundance: -; v_gene: TRBV4-2; CDR3aa: CASSQEGVLRTGELFF
j_gene: TRBJ2-3; abundance: -; v_gene: TRBV11-3; CDR3aa: CASSSRIVGGTDTQYF
j_gene: TRBJ1-2; abundance: -; v_gene: TRBV6-1; CDR3aa: CASSDLRNSGYTF
j_gene: TRBJ2-1; abundance: -; v_gene: TRBV12-5; CDR3aa: CASGLAASGAYNEQFF
j_gene: TRBJ1-1; abundance: -; v_gene: TRBV28; CDR3aa: CASSLLKGRNTEAFF
j_gene: TRBJ1-5; abundance: few; v_gene: TRBV27; CDR3aa: CASSFGTDPNQPQHF
j_gene: TRBJ2-3; abundance: few; v_gene: TRBV2; CDR3aa: CASSGAAGGLTDTQYF
j_gene: TRBJ2-1; abundance: -; v_gene: TRBV30; CDR3aa: CAWRSEGLNEQFF
j_gene: TRBJ1-2; abundance: -; v_gene: TRBV6-5; CDR3aa: CASSADSQGFGYTF
j_gene: TRBJ2-7; abundance: -; v_gene: TRBV4-2; CDR3aa: CASSQELTDSYEQYF
j_gene: TRBJ1-2; abundance: -; v_gene: TRBV7-8; CDR3aa: CASSLVVGEGYTF
j_gene: TRBJ1-5; abundance: -; v_gene: TRBV10-3; CDR3aa: CAISAQDSQRFNQPQHF
j_gene: TRBJ1-2; abundance: -; v_gene: TRBV5-1; CDR3aa: CASSFTGSPNYGYTF
j_gene: TRBJ2-1; abundance: once; v_gene: TRBV6-5; CDR3aa: CASSYSNANEQFF
j_gene: TRBJ1-4; abundance: -; v_gene: TRBV7-2; CDR3aa: CASSLAPTGGSEKLFF
j_gene: TRBJ2-5; abundance: -; v_gene: TRBV4-2; CDR3aa: CASSPLGAGAQETQYF
j_gene: TRBJ2-7; abundance: -; v_gene: TRBV6-6; CDR3aa: CASGNSGVYEQYF
j_gene: TRBJ2-1; abundance: few; v_gene: TRBV7-9; CDR3aa: CASSSSANNEQFF
j_gene: TRBJ1-5; abundance: few; v_gene: TRBV18; CDR3aa: CASSSGDNQPQHF
j_gene: TRBJ2-6; abundance: few; v_gene: TRBV14; CDR3aa: CASSQLSGANVLTF
j_gene: TRBJ1-4; abundance: -; v_gene: TRBV5-6; CDR3aa: CASHRQISIEKLFF